Shown below are 7 T cell receptor beta chains from a single sample sequenced in a study of OX40 agonist ivuxolimab in advanced cancers. Profiled with immunoSEQ multiplex PCR; TCRdb holds only in-frame clones, not every one. The sample includes fewer than 90,000 clones, nearly 90% of them seen just once. The sample in question was CD4+ or CD8+ T cells sorted from blood, obtained in a trial of the OX40 agonist ivuxolimab. The receptors shown here come from an adult with an advanced solid tumor such as melanoma, head and neck, liver or kidney cancer.

CDR3 sequence reads: CASSQASRDAGAFF. In nucleotides, the CDR3 is TGTGCCAGCAGCCAAGCCTCCCGGGACGCCGGGGCTTTCTTT. This chain uses TRBV14 with TRBJ1-1, with a weak D call TRBD1 (5 bases). The V gene lost 1 base and the J gene lost 11 bases, with 17 bases spanning the gap. This CDR3 comprises 14 residues. CDR1 is SGHDN and CDR2 is FVKESK in the germline V gene.

This clone occurred a few times. This chain uses TRBV4-2 with TRBJ1-4, with 9 bases identical to TRBD1. V gave up 3 bases and J gave up 7 bases; unmatched junction bases: 12. The germline gives CDR1 LGHNA, CDR2 YNFKEQ. This CDR3 is 17 amino acids long. CDR3 nucleotides: TGTGCCAGCAGCCAGGACGCCACAGGGGGCGCCAGTGAAAAACTGTTTTTT. Its translation: CASSQDATGGASEKLFF.

In this sample, this clone turned up a few times. J is TRBJ2-7 and V is TRBV19, with 8 bases lining up with TRBD1. J was trimmed by 3 bases and V by 2 bases; bases with no gene match: 6. CDR1 and CDR2 (germline): LNHDA, SQIVND (reference sequence). This CDR3 is 15 amino acids long. As DNA, the CDR3 is TGTGCCAGTAGTATACAACAGGGGGGAGGCTACGAGCAGTACTTC. Amino acids: CASSIQQGGGYEQYF.

The chain recombines TRBV28 with TRBJ1-4; 7 nucleotides agree with TRBD1. Trimming removed 1 base from V and 8 bases from J; junction bases left unmatched: 4. Germline lookup yields CDR1 MDHEN and CDR2 SYDVKM. This CDR3 comprises 14 residues. CDR3 in DNA: TGTGCCAGCAGTTTATATCAGGGGGGGGAAAAACTGTTTTTT. This translates into CASSLYQGGEKLFF.

V is TRBV11-3 and J is TRBJ1-1, with 7 bases aligning to TRBD1. The CDR3 contains 12 residues. Germline V gene sequence: CDR1 SGHNT, CDR2 YENEEA. The V gene end was trimmed by 5 bases and the J gene end by 8 bases; junction bases not matched to a gene: 5. CDR3: CASSPRTGEAFF. CDR3 DNA: TGTGCCAGCAGCCCGAGGACAGGCGAAGCTTTCTTT.

This chain links TRBV9 with TRBJ2-1; TRBD2 is a possible D gene (6 bases). V was shortened by 4 bases and J by 6 bases, with 17 bases between the two germline ends. The CDR3 runs to 15 residues. Germline-derived CDR1 and CDR2 are SGDLS and YYNGEE. For the CDR3, the DNA is TGTGCCAGCAGCACGAGGGGCGGGAAAGCCAATGAGCAGTTCTTC. This gives the protein CASSTRGGKANEQFF.

CDR3 nucleotides: TGCGCCAGCAGTCGACAGGGTGCTAAAGAGACCCAGTACTTC. It specifies CASSRQGAKETQYF. The chain is built from TRBV4-1 and TRBJ2-5; 7 positions agree with TRBD1. The CDR3 spans 14 residues. V was pared by 6 bases and J by 3 bases, with 7 bases of the junction left unmatched. Germline CDR1 MGHRA, CDR2 YSYEKL.